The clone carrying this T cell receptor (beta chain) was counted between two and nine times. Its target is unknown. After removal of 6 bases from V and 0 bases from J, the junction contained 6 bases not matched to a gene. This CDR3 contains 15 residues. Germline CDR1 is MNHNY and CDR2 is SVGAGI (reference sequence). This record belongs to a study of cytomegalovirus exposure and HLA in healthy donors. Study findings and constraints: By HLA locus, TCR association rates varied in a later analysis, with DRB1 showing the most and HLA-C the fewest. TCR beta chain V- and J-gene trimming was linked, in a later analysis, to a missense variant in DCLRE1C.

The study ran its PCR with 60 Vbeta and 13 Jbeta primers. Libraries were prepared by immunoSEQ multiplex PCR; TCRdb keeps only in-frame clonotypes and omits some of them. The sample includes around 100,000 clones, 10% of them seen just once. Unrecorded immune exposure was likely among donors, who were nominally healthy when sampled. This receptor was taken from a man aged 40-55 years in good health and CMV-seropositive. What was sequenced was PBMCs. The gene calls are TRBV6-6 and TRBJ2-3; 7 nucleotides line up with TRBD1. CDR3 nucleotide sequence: TGTGCCAGCAGCCTGACAGGGCCTAGCACAGATACGCAGTATTTT. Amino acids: CASSLTGPSTDTQYF.